The rows below give T cell receptor beta chains drawn from one sample of a study of blood T cell repertoires in COVID-19. The assay was immunoSEQ multiplex PCR, and TCRdb's table has in-frame clones only and misses some. The table lists around 270,000 clones, approximately 85% of them singletons. Sequenced material: PBMCs or T cells enriched from blood (not recorded which). The receptor source for this set is a woman aged 25 to 39 who had recovered from COVID-19. Both conserved end residues are part of each CDR3. The D gene is left open where the match is weak. Rows give clone size only sometimes, using once, few, many, or a class for an expanded clone.

D	V	size	J	DNA	CDR3
-	TRBV4-1	-	TRBJ1-4	TGCGCCAGCAGCCAAGATGAGGGCTCTAATGAAAAACTGTTTTTT	CASSQDEGSNEKLFF
TRBD1	TRBV2	once	TRBJ1-2	TGTGCCAGCAGGGGACAGGGTGAAGCCTATGGCTACACCTTC	CASRGQGEAYGYTF
TRBD2	TRBV27	-	TRBJ2-2	TGTGCCAGCCGCTCCGCGGGACTAGGGCTGGGCGGGGAGCTGTTTTTT	CASRSAGLGLGGELFF
TRBD1	TRBV27	once	TRBJ2-5	TGTGCCAGCAGTGTGGACAGGGTTGAGACCCAGTACTTC	CASSVDRVETQYF
TRBD1	TRBV18	-	TRBJ2-1	TGTGCCAGCTCAGGGACAGGGGCCAATGAGCAGTTCTTC	CASSGTGANEQFF
-	TRBV2	-	TRBJ1-5	TGTGCCAGCAGTAATCAGGGTTATCAGCCCCAGCATTTT	CASSNQGYQPQHF
-	TRBV27	-	TRBJ2-1	TGTGCCAGCAGTCGGAGCTCCTACAATGAGCAGTTCTTC	CASSRSSYNEQFF
TRBD2	TRBV19	-	TRBJ2-1	TGTGCCAGTAGTCACCCAGCGGGAGGCGGCAATGAGCAGTTCTTC	CASSHPAGGGNEQFF
TRBD2	TRBV11-2	-	TRBJ2-3	TGTGCCAGCAGCTTACAACCAGCGGGAGAGTTTACGCAGTATTTT	CASSLQPAGEFTQYF
-	TRBV5-1	-	TRBJ1-1	TGCGCCAGCAGCTTACAGGGTCGGTACACTGAAGCTTTCTTT	CASSLQGRYTEAFF
TRBD1	TRBV6-4	-	TRBJ2-1	TGTGCCAGCAGTGACTCAGGGACAGGGGAAATCAATGAGCAGTTCTTC	CASSDSGTGEINEQFF
TRBD1	TRBV6-5	-	TRBJ1-2	TGTGCCAGCAGTTACTCGTCGTCCAGGGGGCAATATGGCTACACCTTC	CASSYSSSRGQYGYTF
TRBD2	TRBV7-9	once	TRBJ2-7	TGTGCCAGCAGCCCGATAGGCCGCGGGGGGGCCGCATTCTACGAGCAGTACTTC	CASSPIGRGGAAFYEQYF
TRBD2	TRBV18	-	TRBJ2-7	TGTGCCAGCTCACCAACTAGCGGGGCTGCATCTTACGAGCAGTACTTC	CASSPTSGAASYEQYF
TRBD1	TRBV7-2	-	TRBJ1-3	TGTGCCAGCAGCGTACGGACAGGGAGGGACACCATATATTTT	CASSVRTGRDTIYF
TRBD1	TRBV9	-	TRBJ2-6	TGTGCCAGCACTGACAGGGGGTCTTCTGGGGCCAACGTCCTGACTTTC	CASTDRGSSGANVLTF
TRBD1	TRBV28	-	TRBJ2-7	TGTGCCAGCAGACAGCAGGGGGAGAACGAGCAGTACTTC	CASRQQGENEQYF
TRBD2	TRBV6-1	-	TRBJ2-2	TGTGCCAGCAGTGAAACCCTAGCGGGCCCTATGTCCCCCGGGGAGCTGTTTTTT	CASSETLAGPMSPGELFF
TRBD2	TRBV3-1/TRBV3-2	-	TRBJ2-2	TGTGCCAGCAGCCCCCCGGCTAGCGGGCCGACCGGGGAGCTGTTTTTT	CASSPPASGPTGELFF
-	TRBV4-1	once	TRBJ1-3	TGCGCCAGCAGCCAACTCCGACGCGGGCCTTCTGGGTTCTCTGGAAACACCATATATTTT	CASSQLRRGPSGFSGNTIYF
TRBD1	TRBV6-5	once	TRBJ2-7	TGTGCCAGCAGTCCACCCAGGGGGGAGCAGTACTTC	CASSPPRGEQYF
TRBD1	TRBV5-6	-	TRBJ1-2	TGTGCCAGCAGCTTCGAGGGGGCTCGGGGCTACACCTTC	CASSFEGARGYTF
-	TRBV29-1	few	TRBJ2-3	TGCAGCGTGCGCGCGCCGAGCACAGATACGCAGTATTTT	CSVRAPSTDTQYF
TRBD2	TRBV29-1	-	TRBJ2-1	TGCGCAAGGACTAGCGGGAACAATGAGCAGTTCTTC	CARTSGNNEQFF
-	TRBV19	-	TRBJ2-3	TGTGCCAGTAGTAGGTGGCTCACAGATACGCAGTATTTT	CASSRWLTDTQYF
-	TRBV2	-	TRBJ2-3	TGTGCCAGCAGTGAAGCGACTCCGGAGGACACAGATACGCAGTATTTT	CASSEATPEDTDTQYF
TRBD2	TRBV27	-	TRBJ2-3	TGTGCCAGCAGTTCGAATCCTACTAGCGGGGGAGGAGATACGCAGTATTTT	CASSSNPTSGGGDTQYF
-	TRBV5-1	-	TRBJ1-6	TGCGCCAGCAGCTTGGAATTGAGCTCCTATAATTCACCCCTCCACTTT	CASSLELSSYNSPLHF
TRBD1	TRBV7-6	-	TRBJ1-5	TGTGCCAGCAGCTTAGAAGACAGGGCCAATCAGCCCCAGCATTTT	CASSLEDRANQPQHF
TRBD1	TRBV28	-	TRBJ1-6	TGTGCCAGCAGTTTCCCCGCGGGACAGTTAAATTCACCCCTCCACTTT	CASSFPAGQLNSPLHF
-	TRBV2	-	TRBJ1-1	TGTGCCAGCAGTCGGAACAGGGAAGGTGATGAAGCTTTCTTT	CASSRNREGDEAFF
TRBD1	TRBV30	-	TRBJ2-7	TGTGCCTGTCCTGGACAGGACAGCTCCTACGAGCAGTACTTC	CACPGQDSSYEQYF
-	TRBV5-1	-	TRBJ2-5	TGCGCCAGCAGCTCCCCGGGGCAAGAGACCCAGTACTTC	CASSSPGQETQYF
TRBD2	TRBV28	-	TRBJ2-1	TGTGCCAGCACGGGCGGGAGGGCCTCTGAGCAGTTCTTC	CASTGGRASEQFF
TRBD1	TRBV2	medium-sized	TRBJ2-5	TGTGCCAGCTACCGGGACAGGGGGTGGGAGACCCAGTACTTC	CASYRDRGWETQYF
TRBD1	TRBV9	-	TRBJ1-1	TGTGCCAGCAGCTCCCACACAGGGGCCCCTGAAGCTTTCTTT	CASSSHTGAPEAFF
-	TRBV6-5	-	TRBJ2-6	TGTGCCAGCAAAGACTCCTCTGGGGCCAACGTCCTGACTTTC	CASKDSSGANVLTF
TRBD1	TRBV2	-	TRBJ2-6	TGTGCCAGCAGTGGCCCTTTTGGACAGGAGATACCCTCTGGGGCCAACGTCCTGACTTTC	CASSGPFGQEIPSGANVLTF
TRBD1	TRBV9	few	TRBJ1-1	TGTGCCAGCAGCGTAGACGGACAGGGGCGCGCTGAAGCTTTCTTT	CASSVDGQGRAEAFF
TRBD1	TRBV11-2	-	TRBJ1-6	TGTGCCAGCAGCTTAGAGCCAGGGGGCATCAGTTCACCCCTCCACTTT	CASSLEPGGISSPLHF
-	TRBV5-4	-	TRBJ1-6	TGTGCCAGCAGCTTGGGGGGCAGTTCCTATAATTCACCCCTCCACTTT	CASSLGGSSYNSPLHF
TRBD1	TRBV15	few	TRBJ1-1	TGTGCCACCAGCAGAGTGGGGGGACAGGGGGCTAGAGCTTTCTTT	CATSRVGGQGARAFF